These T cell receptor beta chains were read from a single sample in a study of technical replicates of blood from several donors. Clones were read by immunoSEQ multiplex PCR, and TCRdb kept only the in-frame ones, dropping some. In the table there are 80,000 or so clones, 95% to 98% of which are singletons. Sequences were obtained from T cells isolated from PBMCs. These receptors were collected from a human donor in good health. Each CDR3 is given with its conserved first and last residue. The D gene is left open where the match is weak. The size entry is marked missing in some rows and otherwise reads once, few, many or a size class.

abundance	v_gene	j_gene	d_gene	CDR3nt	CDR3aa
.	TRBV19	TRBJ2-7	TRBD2	TGTGCCAGTCAGAGAACTAGCGGGACATACGAGCAGTACTTC	CASQRTSGTYEQYF
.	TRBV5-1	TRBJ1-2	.	TGCGCCAGCAGCCCAGGGAAAGTGAGCTATGGCTACACCTTC	CASSPGKVSYGYTF
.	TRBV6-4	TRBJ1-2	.	TGTGCCAGCAGTGACTCGAAACAGGATCTTTACTATGGCTACACCTTC	CASSDSKQDLYYGYTF
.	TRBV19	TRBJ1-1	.	TGTGCCAGTAGTAGGGGCGCGGGGGCCACTGAAGCTTTCTTT	CASSRGAGATEAFF
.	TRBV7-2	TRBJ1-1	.	TGTGCCAGCAGCTTGTCTCTTGAGTTCACTGAAGCTTTCTTT	CASSLSLEFTEAFF
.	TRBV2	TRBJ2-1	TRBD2	TGTGCCAGCAGTTCGGGACTAGCGGGAGTTAATGAGCAGTTCTTC	CASSSGLAGVNEQFF
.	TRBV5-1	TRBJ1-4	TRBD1	TGCGCCAGCAGCTCAGAGGGGGCGGGTGGTGAAAAACTGTTTTTT	CASSSEGAGGEKLFF
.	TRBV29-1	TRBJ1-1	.	TGCAGCGTTGAAGATGGGGGGTCGGAAGCTTTCTTT	CSVEDGGSEAFF
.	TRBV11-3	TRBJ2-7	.	TGTGCCAGCAGCTTAGTACGGTCCTACGAGCAGTACTTC	CASSLVRSYEQYF
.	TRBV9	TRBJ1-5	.	TGTGCCAGCAGCGTACGGGGTGGTCAGCCCCAGCATTTT	CASSVRGGQPQHF
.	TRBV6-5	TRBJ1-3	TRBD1	TGTGCCAGCAGTTTATTCAGGACAGGCTCTGGAAACACCATATATTTT	CASSLFRTGSGNTIYF
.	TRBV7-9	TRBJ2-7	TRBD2	TGTGCCAGCAGCACAAGACTAGCCCCATACGAGCAGTACTTC	CASSTRLAPYEQYF
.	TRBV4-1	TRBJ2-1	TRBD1	TGCGCCAGCAGCCCCCGAGGACAGGCCCCAGGGAGCTCCTACAATGAGCAGTTCTTC	CASSPRGQAPGSSYNEQFF
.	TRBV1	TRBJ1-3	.	TGCACCAGCAGCCGGACAGGGGCCCTACTAGGCCGAAACACCATATATTTT	CTSSRTGALLGRNTIYF
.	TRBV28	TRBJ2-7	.	TGTGCCAGCAGAAGTCAGGGCTACGAGCAGTACTTC	CASRSQGYEQYF
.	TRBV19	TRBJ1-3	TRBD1	TGTGCCAGTAGTCCTGGACAGGGACACTCTGGAAACACCATATATTTT	CASSPGQGHSGNTIYF
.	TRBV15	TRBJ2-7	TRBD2	TGTGCCACCAGCAGAGGGGGGGGCTCCTACGAGCAGTACTTC	CATSRGGGSYEQYF
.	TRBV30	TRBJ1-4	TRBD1	TGTGCCTGGAGTGTATGGGGACAGGGTAATGAAAAACTGTTTTTT	CAWSVWGQGNEKLFF
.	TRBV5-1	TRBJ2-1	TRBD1	TGCGCCAGCAGCCTACGGACAGGGGGCGCCCACAATGAGCAGTTCTTC	CASSLRTGGAHNEQFF
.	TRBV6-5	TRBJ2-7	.	TGTGCCAGCAGTAGACTTCGGGGAGAGCAGTACTTC	CASSRLRGEQYF
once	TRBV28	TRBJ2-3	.	TGTGCCAGCAGTTTTAAGCGGGCAGCAGATACGCAGTATTTT	CASSFKRAADTQYF
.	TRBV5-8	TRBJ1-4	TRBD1	TGTGCCAGCAGCTTAAACAGGGGCGGGGAAAAACTGTTTTTT	CASSLNRGGEKLFF
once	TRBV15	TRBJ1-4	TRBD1	TGTGCCACCAGCAGCGGGACAGGGAATGAAAAACTGTTTTTT	CATSSGTGNEKLFF
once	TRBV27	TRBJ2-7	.	TGTGCCAGCAGTTACCGGGACTCCTACGAGCAGTACTTC	CASSYRDSYEQYF
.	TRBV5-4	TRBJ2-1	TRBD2	TGTGCCAGCAGCTTGGCCGGGACTAGCGGGACGGGCAATGAGCAGTTCTTC	CASSLAGTSGTGNEQFF
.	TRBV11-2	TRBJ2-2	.	TGTGCCAGCAGCCCCATTAATTTCGGGACCGGGGAGCTGTTTTTT	CASSPINFGTGELFF
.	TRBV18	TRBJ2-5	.	TGTGCCAGCTCACCGGGCAGGCTCCAAGAGACCCAGTACTTC	CASSPGRLQETQYF
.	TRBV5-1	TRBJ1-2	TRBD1	TGCGCCAGCAGCCGGCTCCACCGGGGACAGCTACCCTATGGCTACACCTTC	CASSRLHRGQLPYGYTF
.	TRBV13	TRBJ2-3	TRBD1	TGTGCCAGCAGCTCCGGGACAGGGAGCACAGATACGCAGTATTTT	CASSSGTGSTDTQYF
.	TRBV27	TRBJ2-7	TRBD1	TGTGCCAGCAGTTGGGGACAGGCGGCTAAATACGAGCAGTACTTC	CASSWGQAAKYEQYF
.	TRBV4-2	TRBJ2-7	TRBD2	TGTGCCAGCAGCCAAGATGGGGGGGAGGCGACCTACGAGCAGTACTTC	CASSQDGGEATYEQYF
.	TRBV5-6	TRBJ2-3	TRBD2	TGTGCCAGCGAGCGGGGCGGAGATACGCAGTATTTT	CASERGGDTQYF
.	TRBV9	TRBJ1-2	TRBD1	TGTGCCAGCAGCGTCGGGACAGGGTCCTATGGCTACACCTTC	CASSVGTGSYGYTF
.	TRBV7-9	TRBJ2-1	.	TGTGCCAGCAGCTTAGAACCCCGGAATGAGCAGTTCTTC	CASSLEPRNEQFF
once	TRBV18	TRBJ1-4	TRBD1	TGTGCCAGCTCACCTGGGATAGGGGACAGAAATGAAAAACTGTTTTTT	CASSPGIGDRNEKLFF
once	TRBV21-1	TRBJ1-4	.	TGTGCCAGCCGCCCCCCACGGGTAGCTAATGAAAAACTGTTTTTT	CASRPPRVANEKLFF
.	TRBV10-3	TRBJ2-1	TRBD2	TGTGCCATCAGCGATGGGGATAGCGGGAGGGCCTACAATGAGCAGTTCTTC	CAISDGDSGRAYNEQFF
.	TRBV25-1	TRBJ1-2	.	TGTGCCAGCGGATCAGGGGCCGGCTACACCTTC	CASGSGAGYTF
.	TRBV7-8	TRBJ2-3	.	TGTGCCAGCAGCTTGGGGGGGCGCCCAGATACGCAGTATTTT	CASSLGGRPDTQYF
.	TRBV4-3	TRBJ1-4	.	TGCGCCAGCAGCCAAGATGCGGCCGGTTTAAGTGAAAAACTGTTTTTT	CASSQDAAGLSEKLFF
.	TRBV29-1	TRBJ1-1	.	TGCAGCGTTGAAGCAGAATTAAACACTGAAGCTTTCTTT	CSVEAELNTEAFF
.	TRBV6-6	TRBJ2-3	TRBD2	TGTGCCAGCAGACAAGCGGGAGGGGGGGATACGCAGTATTTT	CASRQAGGGDTQYF
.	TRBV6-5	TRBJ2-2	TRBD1	TGTGCCAGCAGACGGAGTCAGGGGGCGCCCGGGGAGCTGTTTTTT	CASRRSQGAPGELFF
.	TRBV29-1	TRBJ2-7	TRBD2	TGCAGCGTTGCGGGGGGACTTTTCTACGAGCAGTACTTC	CSVAGGLFYEQYF
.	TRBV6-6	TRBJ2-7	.	TGTGCCAGCAGTGATCGGAGTCAAGGTTACGAGCAGTACTTC	CASSDRSQGYEQYF
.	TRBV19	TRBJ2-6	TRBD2	TGTGCCACCTGGGGAGGGCTAATCTCTGGGGCCAACGTCCTGACTTTC	CATWGGLISGANVLTF
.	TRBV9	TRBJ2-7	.	TGTGCCAGCAGCGTAGACGTAGGAGGCTACGAGCAGTACTTC	CASSVDVGGYEQYF
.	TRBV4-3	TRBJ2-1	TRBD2	TGCGCCAGCAGCCCCCCTATACTAGCGGGAGGGCCGAAATCCTACAATGAGCAGTTCTTC	CASSPPILAGGPKSYNEQFF
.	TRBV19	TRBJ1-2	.	TGTGCCAGTAGTATTCGACTTTATGGCTACACCTTC	CASSIRLYGYTF
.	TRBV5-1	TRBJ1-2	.	TGCGCCAGCAGTCTAAATGGACAGACGGGCTATGGCTACACCTTC	CASSLNGQTGYGYTF